The source of this T cell receptor (beta chain) is a study of blood T cell repertoires in COVID-19. The data were produced by immunoSEQ multiplex PCR, yet TCRdb's version contains in-frame clones alone and is incomplete. The sample lists about 380,000 clones; around nine tenths were seen once. V was pared by 3 bases and J by 3 bases, with 16 bases of the junction left unmatched. CDR1 is SGHNT, CDR2 YYREEE, per germline (reference sequence). The CDR3 consists of 20 residues. The chain joins TRBV5-4 to TRBJ2-3; 13 bases are shared with TRBD2. Sequencing input: PBMCs or T cells enriched from blood (not recorded which). The sequence was obtained from a woman aged 18-35 years who had recovered from COVID-19. Written as DNA, the CDR3 is TGTGCCAGCAGCTCCCTGGAGGGGTCACTAGCGGGGGGGCGTACAGATACGCAGTATTTT. It translates to CASSSLEGSLAGGRTDTQYF.